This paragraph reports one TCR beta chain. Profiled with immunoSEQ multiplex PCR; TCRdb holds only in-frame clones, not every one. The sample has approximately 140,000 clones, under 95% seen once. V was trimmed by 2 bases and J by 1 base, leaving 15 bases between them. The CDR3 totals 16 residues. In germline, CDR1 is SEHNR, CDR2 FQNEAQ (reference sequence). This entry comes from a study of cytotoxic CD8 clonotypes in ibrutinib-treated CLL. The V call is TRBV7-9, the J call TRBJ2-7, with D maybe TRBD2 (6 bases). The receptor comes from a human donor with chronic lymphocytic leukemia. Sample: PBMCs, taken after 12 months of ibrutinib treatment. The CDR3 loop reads CASSLIPRAGSYEQYF. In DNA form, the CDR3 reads TGTGCCAGCAGCTTAATCCCAAGGGCGGGATCCTACGAGCAGTACTTC.